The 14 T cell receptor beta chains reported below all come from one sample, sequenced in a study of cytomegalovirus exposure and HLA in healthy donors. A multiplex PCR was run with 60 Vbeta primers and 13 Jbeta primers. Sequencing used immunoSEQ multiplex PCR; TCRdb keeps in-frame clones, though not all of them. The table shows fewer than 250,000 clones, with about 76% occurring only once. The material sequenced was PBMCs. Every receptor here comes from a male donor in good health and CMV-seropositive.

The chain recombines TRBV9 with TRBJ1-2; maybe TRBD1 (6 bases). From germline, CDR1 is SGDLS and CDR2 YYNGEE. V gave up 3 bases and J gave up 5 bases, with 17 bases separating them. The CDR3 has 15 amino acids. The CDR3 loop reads CASSGEGGFGYGYTF. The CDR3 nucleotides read TGTGCCAGCAGCGGGGAGGGGGGATTCGGTTATGGCTACACCTTC.

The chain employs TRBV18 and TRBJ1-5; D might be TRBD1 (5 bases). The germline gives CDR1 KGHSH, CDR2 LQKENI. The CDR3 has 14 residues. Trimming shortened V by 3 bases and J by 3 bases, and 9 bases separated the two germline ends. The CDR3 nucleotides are TGTGCCAGCTCACCTTCAGGGAACAATCAGCCCCAGCATTTT. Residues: CASSPSGNNQPQHF.

CDR3: CASKPGTESYNEQFF. The CDR3 nucleotides read TGTGCCAGCAAACCCGGGACAGAAAGTTACAATGAGCAGTTCTTC. The gene calls are TRBV2 and TRBJ2-1, with 7 positions matching TRBD1. Looked up from germline, CDR1 is SNHLY and CDR2 is FYNNEI. CDR3 length: 15 residues. With 7 bases clipped from V and 4 bases from J, the junction kept 10 bases outside the gene matches.

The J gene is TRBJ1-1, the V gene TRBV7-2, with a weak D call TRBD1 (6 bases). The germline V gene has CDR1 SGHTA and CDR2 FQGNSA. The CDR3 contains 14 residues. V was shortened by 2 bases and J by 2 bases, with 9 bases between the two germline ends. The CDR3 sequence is CASSLPGANTEAFF. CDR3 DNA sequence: TGTGCCAGCAGCTTACCAGGGGCCAACACTGAAGCTTTCTTT.

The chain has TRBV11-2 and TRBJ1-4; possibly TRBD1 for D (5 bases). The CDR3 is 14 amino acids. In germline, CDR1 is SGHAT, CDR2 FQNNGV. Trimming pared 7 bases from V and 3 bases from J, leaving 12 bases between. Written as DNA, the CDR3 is TGTGCCAGCAACCCGACAGTCTCTAATGAAAAACTGTTTTTT. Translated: CASNPTVSNEKLFF.

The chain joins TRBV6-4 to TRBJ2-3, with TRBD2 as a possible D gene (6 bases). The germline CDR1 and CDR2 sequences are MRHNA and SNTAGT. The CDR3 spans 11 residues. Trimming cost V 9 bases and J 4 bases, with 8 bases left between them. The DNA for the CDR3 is TGTGCCAGTGCGGGGTCAGATACGCAGTATTTT. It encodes CASAGSDTQYF.

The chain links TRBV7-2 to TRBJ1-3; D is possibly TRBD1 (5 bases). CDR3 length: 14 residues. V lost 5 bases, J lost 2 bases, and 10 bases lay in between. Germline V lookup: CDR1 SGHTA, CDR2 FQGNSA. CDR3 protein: CASSPDRTGNTIYF. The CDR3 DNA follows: TGTGCCAGCAGCCCCGACAGAACTGGAAACACCATATATTTT.

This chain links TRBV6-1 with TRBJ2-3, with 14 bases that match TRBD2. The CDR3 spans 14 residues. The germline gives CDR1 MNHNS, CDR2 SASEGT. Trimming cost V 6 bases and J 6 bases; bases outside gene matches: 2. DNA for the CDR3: TGTGCCAGCAGGACTAGCGGGGGGGCCGATACGCAGTATTTT. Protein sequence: CASRTSGGADTQYF.

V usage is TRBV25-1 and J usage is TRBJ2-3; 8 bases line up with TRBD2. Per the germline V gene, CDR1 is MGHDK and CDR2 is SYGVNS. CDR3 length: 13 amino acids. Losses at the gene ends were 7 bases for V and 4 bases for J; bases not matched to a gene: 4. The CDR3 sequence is CASTRGAADTQYF. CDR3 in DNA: TGTGCCAGCACGCGGGGGGCTGCAGATACGCAGTATTTT. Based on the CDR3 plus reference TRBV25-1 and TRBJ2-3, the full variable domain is EADIYQTPRYLVIGTGKKITLECSQTMGHDKMYWYQQDPGMELHLIHYSYGVNSTEKGDLSSESTVSRIRTEHFPLTLESARPSHTSQYLCASTRGAADTQYFGPGTRLTVL.

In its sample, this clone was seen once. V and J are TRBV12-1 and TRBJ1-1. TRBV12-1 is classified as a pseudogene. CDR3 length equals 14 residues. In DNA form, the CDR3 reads TGTGCCCAGTGGAGGGCATCTGGTAACACTGAAGCTTTCTTT. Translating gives CAQWRASGNTEAFF.

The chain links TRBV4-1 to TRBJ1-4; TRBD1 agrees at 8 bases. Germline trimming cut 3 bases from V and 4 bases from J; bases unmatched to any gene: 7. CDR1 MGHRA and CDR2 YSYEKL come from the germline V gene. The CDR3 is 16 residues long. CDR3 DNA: TGCGCCAGCAGCCAGGGGCAGGGGGCCCGTAATGAAAAACTGTTTTTT. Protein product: CASSQGQGARNEKLFF.

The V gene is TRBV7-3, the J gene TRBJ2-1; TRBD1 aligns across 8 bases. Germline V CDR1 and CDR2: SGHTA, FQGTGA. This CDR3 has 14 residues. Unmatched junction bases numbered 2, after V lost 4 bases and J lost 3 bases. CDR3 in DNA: TGTGCCAGCAGCTCCAGGGGGCTCTACAATGAGCAGTTCTTC. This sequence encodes CASSSRGLYNEQFF.

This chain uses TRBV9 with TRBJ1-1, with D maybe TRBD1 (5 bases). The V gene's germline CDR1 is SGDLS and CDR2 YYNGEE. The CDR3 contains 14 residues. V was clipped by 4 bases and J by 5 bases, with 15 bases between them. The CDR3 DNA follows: TGTGCCAGCAGCCCTCCAGGGCAGGGAACTGAAGCTTTCTTT. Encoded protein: CASSPPGQGTEAFF.

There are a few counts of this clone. The chain's CDR3 is CASSLGGGLLYSNYGYTF. The DNA of the CDR3 is TGTGCCAGCAGTCTGGGGGGTGGCCTTCTCTATTCCAACTATGGCTACACCTTC. This sequence joins TRBV28 and TRBJ1-2; TRBD1 might be the D (5 bases). V lost 5 bases to trimming and J lost 2 bases, with 24 bases between them. Germline V gives CDR1 MDHEN, CDR2 SYDVKM. The CDR3 extends over 18 amino acids.